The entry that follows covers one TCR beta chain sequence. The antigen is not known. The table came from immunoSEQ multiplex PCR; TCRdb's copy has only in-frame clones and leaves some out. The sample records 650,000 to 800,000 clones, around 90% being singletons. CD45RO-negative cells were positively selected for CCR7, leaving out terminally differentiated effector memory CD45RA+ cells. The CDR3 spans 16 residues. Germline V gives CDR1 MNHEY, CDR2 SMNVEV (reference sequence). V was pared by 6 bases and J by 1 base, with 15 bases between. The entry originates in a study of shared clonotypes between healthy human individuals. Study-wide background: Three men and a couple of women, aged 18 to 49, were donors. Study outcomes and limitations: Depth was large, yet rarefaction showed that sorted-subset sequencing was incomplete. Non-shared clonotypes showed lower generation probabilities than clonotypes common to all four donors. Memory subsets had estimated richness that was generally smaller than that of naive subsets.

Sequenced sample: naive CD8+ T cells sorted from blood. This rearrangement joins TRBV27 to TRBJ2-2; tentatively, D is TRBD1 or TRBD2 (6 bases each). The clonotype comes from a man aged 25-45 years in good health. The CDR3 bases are TGTGCCAGCAGCCAGAGCGGAGGGGGGAACACCGGGGAGCTGTTTTTT. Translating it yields CASSQSGGGNTGELFF.